What follows is one T cell receptor beta chain and its context. Regarding time point: peripheral blood 6 weeks after treatment start. These data come from a study of PD-L1 blockade in urothelial cancer. Study-wide context: Blood underwent analysis 3 weeks (second dose) and 6 weeks after treatment began.

CDR3 length: 14 amino acids. Looked up from germline, CDR1 is ENHRY and CDR2 is SYGVKD. V was pared by 3 bases and J by 6 bases, with 14 bases between. Generated by immunoSEQ multiplex PCR, the TCRdb table keeps only in-frame clones and is missing some. This sample yields 95,000 to 150,000 clones, of which about 82% are seen a single time; roughly 2.3% belongs to the top ten. Source: PBMCs, taken around atezolizumab (anti-PD-L1) treatment. The sequence was collected from a man aged 50-60 years with urothelial cancer. The chain joins TRBV10-3 to TRBJ2-5; possible D gene TRBD2, 5 bases. CDR3 protein: CAISDPSRTQTQYF. DNA of the CDR3: TGTGCCATCAGTGACCCTAGCCGGACGCAGACCCAGTACTTC.